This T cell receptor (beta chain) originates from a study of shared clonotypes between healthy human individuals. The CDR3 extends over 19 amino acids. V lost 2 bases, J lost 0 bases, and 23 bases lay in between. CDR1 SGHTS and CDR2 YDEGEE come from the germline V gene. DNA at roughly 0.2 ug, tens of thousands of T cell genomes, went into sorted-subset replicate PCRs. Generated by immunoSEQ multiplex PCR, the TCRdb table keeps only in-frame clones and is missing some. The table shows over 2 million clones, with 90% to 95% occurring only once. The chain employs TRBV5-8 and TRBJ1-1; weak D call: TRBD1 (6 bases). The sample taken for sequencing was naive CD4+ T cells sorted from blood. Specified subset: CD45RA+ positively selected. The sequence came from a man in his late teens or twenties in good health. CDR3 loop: CASSFIKSGAGSMNTEAFF. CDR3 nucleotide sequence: TGTGCCAGCAGCTTTATTAAGTCAGGGGCAGGGAGCATGAACACTGAAGCTTTCTTT.